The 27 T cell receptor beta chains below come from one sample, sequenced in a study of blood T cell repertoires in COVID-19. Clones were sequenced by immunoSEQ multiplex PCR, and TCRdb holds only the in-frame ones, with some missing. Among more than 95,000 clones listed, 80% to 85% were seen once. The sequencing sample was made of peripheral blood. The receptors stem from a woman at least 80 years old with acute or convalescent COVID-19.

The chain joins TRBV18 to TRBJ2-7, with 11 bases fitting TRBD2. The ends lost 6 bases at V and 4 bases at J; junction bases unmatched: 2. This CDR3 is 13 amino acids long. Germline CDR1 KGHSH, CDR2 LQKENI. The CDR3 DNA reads TGTGCCAGCTCGGGACTAGCGGTATACGAGCAGTACTTC. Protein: CASSGLAVYEQYF.

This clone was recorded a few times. CDR3 loop: CASSYQGANYGYTF. CDR3 nucleotide sequence: TGTGCCAGCAGTTATCAGGGGGCTAACTATGGCTACACCTTC. The chain joins TRBV6-5 to TRBJ1-2, with 7 nucleotides matching TRBD1. There are 14 residues in the CDR3. The ends lost 3 bases at V and 0 bases at J; junction bases unmatched: 1. Germline-derived CDR1 and CDR2 are MNHEY and SVGAGI.

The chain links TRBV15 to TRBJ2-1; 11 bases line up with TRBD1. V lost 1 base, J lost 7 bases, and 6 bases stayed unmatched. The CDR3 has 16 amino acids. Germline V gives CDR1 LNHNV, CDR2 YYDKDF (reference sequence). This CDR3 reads CATSRGGGQGANEQFF. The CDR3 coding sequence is TGTGCCACCAGCAGAGGGGGAGGACAGGGGGCGAATGAGCAGTTCTTC.

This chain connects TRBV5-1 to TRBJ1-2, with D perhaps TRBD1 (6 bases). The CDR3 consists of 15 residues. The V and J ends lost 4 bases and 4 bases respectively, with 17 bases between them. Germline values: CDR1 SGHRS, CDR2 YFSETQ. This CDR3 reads CASSTRGGVPYGYTF. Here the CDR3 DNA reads TGCGCCAGCAGCACTCGAGGGGGAGTACCCTATGGCTACACCTTC.

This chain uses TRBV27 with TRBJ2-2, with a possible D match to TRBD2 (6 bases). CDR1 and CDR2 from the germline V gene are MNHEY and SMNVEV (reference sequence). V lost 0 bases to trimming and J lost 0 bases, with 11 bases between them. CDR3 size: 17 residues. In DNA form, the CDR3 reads TGTGCCAGCAGTTTATCGGGACGACTAGCGAACACCGGGGAGCTGTTTTTT. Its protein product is CASSLSGRLANTGELFF.

The chain's CDR3 is CASRRNGVYEQYF. The CDR3 DNA reads TGTGCCAGCAGAAGGAACGGAGTCTACGAGCAGTACTTC. This chain links TRBV7-8 with TRBJ2-7; D gene uncertain. Looked up from germline, CDR1 is SGHVS and CDR2 is FQNEAQ. The CDR3 contains 13 residues. With 6 bases removed from V and 3 bases from J, the gap between germline ends came to 12 bases.

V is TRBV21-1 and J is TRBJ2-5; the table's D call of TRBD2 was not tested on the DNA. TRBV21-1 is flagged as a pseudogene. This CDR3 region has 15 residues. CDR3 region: CASSKGSGRVETQYF. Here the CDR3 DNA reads TGTGCCAGCAGCAAAGGTAGCGGGAGAGTGGAGACCCAGTACTTC.

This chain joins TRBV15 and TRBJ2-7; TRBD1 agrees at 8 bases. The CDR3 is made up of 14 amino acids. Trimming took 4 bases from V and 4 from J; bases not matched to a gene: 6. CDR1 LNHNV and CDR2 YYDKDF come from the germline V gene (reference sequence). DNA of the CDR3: TGTGCCACCAGCACAGGGGGCCGGGGTTACGAGCAGTACGTC. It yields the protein CATSTGGRGYEQYV.

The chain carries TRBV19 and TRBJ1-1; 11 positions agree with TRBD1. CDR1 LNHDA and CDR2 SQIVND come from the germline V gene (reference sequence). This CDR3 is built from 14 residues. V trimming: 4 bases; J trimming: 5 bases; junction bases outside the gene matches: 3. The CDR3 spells CASSRDRGETEAFF. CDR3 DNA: TGTGCCAGTAGTAGGGACAGGGGGGAAACTGAAGCTTTCTTT. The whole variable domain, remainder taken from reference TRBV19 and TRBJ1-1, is DGGITQSPKYLFRKEGQNVTLSCEQNLNHDAMYWYRQDPGQGLRLIYYSQIVNDFQKGDIAEGYSVSREKKESFPLTVTSAQKNPTAFYLCASSRDRGETEAFFGQGTRLTVV.

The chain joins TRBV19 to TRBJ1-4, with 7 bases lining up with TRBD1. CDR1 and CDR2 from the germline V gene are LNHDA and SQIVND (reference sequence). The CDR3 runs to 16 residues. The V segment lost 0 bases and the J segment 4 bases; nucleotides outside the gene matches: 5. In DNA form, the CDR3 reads TGTGCCAGTAGTATAGACCAAACAGGGGATAATGAAAAACTGTTTTTT. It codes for CASSIDQTGDNEKLFF.

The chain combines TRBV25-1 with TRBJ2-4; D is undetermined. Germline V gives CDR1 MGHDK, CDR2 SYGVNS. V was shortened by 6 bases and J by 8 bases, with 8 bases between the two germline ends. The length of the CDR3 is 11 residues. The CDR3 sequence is CASSWSDIQYF. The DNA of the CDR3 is TGTGCCAGCAGCTGGAGTGACATTCAGTACTTC.

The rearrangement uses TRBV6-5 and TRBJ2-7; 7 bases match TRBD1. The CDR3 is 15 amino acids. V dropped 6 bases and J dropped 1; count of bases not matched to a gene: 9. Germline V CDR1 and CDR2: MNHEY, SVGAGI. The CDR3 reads CASRGRAGGSYEQYF. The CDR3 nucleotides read TGTGCCAGCAGGGGTAGGGCAGGGGGTTCCTACGAGCAGTACTTC.

The CDR3 nucleotides read TGCGCCAGCAAGGAAAGCGAGGAAGAGACCCAGTACTTC. Translating gives CASKESEEETQYF. V and J are TRBV5-1 and TRBJ2-5; D remains ambiguous. CDR3 length: 13 residues. Trimming removed 6 bases from V and 3 bases from J, with 12 bases in between. Germline CDR1 SGHRS, CDR2 YFSETQ.

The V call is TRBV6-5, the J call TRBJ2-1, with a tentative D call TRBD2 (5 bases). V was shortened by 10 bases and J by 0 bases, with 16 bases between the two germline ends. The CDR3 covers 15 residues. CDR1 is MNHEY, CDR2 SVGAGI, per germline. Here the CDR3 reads CATTRESSSYNEQFF. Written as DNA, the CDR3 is TGTGCCACGACGAGGGAGTCTAGCTCCTACAATGAGCAGTTCTTC.

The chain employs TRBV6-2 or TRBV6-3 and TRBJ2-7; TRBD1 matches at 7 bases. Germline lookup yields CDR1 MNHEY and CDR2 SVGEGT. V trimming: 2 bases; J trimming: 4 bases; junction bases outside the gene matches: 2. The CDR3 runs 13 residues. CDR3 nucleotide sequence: TGTGCCAGCAGTTACAGGGGGCAGTACGAGCAGTACGTC. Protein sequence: CASSYRGQYEQYV.

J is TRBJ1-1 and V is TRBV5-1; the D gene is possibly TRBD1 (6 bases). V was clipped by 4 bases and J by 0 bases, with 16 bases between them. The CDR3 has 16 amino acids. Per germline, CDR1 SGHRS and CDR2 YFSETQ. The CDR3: CASSPLTSGVNTEAFF. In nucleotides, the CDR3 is TGCGCCAGCAGCCCTCTGACCTCAGGGGTGAACACTGAAGCTTTCTTT.

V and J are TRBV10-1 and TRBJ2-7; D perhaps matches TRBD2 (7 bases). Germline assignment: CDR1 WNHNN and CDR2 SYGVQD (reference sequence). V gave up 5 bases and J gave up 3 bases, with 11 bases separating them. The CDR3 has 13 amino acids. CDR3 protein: CASSKGGNYEQYF. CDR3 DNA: TGCGCCAGCAGTAAGGGGGGGAACTACGAGCAGTACTTC.

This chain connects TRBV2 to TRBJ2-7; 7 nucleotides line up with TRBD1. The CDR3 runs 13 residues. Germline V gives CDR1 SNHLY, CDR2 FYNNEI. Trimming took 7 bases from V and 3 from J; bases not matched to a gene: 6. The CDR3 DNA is TGTGCCAGCATTGGGGACAGAATCTACGAGCAGTACTTC. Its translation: CASIGDRIYEQYF.

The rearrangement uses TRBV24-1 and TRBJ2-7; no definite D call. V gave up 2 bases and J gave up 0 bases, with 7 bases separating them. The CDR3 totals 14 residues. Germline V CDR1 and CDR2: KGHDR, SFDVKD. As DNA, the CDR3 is TGTGCCACCAGTGATTCCCTTCGCTCCTACGAGCAGTACTTC. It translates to CATSDSLRSYEQYF.

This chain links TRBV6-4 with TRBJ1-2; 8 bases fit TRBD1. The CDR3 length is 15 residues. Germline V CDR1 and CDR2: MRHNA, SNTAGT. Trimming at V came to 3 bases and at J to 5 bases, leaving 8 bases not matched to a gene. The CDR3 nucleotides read TGTGCCAGCAGTGAGACGTCAGGGACAGGATATGGCTACACCTTC. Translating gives CASSETSGTGYGYTF.

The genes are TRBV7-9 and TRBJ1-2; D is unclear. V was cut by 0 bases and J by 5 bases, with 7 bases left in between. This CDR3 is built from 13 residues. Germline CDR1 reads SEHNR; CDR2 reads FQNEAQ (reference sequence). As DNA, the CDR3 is TGTGCCAGCAGCTTAGCTGGAGGGTATGGCTACACCTTC. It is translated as CASSLAGGYGYTF. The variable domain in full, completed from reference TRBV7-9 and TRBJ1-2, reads DTGVSQNPRHKITKRGQNVTFRCDPISEHNRLYWYRQTLGQGPEFLTYFQNEAQLEKSRLLSDRFSAERPKGSFSTLEIQRTEQGDSAMYLCASSLAGGYGYTFGSGTRLTVV.

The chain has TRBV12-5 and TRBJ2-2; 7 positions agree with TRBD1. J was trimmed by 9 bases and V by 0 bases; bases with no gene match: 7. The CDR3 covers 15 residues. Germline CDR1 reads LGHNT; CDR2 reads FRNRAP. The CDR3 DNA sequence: TGTGCTAGTGGTTTGGTCCGGGACAGCCTCCGGGAGCTGTTTTTT. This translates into CASGLVRDSLRELFF.

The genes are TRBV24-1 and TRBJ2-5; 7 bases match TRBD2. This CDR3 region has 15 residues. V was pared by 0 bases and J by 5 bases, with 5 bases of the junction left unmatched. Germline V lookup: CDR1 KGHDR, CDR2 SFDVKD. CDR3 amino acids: CATSDLRGEGETQYF. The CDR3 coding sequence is TGTGCCACCAGTGATTTGAGAGGGGAGGGGGAGACCCAGTACTTC.

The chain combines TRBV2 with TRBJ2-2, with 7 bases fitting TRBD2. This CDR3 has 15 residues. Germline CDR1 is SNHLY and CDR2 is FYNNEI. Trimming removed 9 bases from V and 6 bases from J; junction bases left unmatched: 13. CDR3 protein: CASGRAGDMAGELFF. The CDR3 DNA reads TGTGCCAGTGGGAGGGCGGGAGATATGGCCGGGGAGCTGTTTTTT.

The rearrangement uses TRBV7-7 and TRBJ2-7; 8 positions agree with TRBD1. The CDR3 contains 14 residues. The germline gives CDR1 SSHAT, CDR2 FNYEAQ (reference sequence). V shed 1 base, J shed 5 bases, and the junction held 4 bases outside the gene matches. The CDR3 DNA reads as TGTGCCAGCAGCTTAGGGACAGGGCTCGACGAGCAGTACTTC. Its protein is CASSLGTGLDEQYF.

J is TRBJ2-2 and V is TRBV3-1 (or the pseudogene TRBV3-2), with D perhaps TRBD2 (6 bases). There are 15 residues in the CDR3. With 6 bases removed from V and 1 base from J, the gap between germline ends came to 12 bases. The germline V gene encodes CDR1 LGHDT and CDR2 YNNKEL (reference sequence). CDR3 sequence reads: CASSYGSGNTGELFF. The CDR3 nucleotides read TGTGCCAGCAGTTACGGGAGCGGGAACACCGGGGAGCTGTTTTTT.

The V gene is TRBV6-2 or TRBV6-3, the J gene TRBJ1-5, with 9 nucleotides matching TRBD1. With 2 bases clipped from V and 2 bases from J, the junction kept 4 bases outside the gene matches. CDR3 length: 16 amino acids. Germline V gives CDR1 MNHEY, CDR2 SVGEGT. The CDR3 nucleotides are TGTGCCAGCAGTTACAGGGACAGGGCTGGCAATCAGCCCCAGCATTTT. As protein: CASSYRDRAGNQPQHF.